The clone carrying this T cell receptor beta chain occurred once. Its specificity is not known. Germline CDR1 MGHRA, CDR2 YSYEKL. The junction had 1 base not matched to a gene; V was cut back by 5 bases and J by 1 base. The CDR3 is 15 amino acids. Profiling relied on immunoSEQ multiplex PCR, and the TCRdb table lists in-frame clones only, not all of them. The data show 120,000 to 150,000 clones, approximately 72% seen once. The sample originates from a study of PD-1 blockade in classical Hodgkin lymphoma. Turning to the study itself: With a 2-week interval, patients received intravenous nivolumab at 3 mg/kg. Points from the study as a whole: After ASCT, patients who started nivolumab under 1 year later were excluded. Patients newly diagnosed and complete responders had comparable baseline diversity.

Every patient relapsed after autologous stem cell transplantation, and brentuximab vedotin exposure varied. Best responses included complete response and partial response; otherwise, the best response was progressive disease. Sequenced material: peripheral blood mononuclear cells (PBMCs), taken before the second cycle of nivolumab. The chain joins TRBV4-1 to TRBJ2-7; 14 bases are shared with TRBD2. This sequence was found in a human donor with classical Hodgkin lymphoma. The CDR3 region has the DNA TGCGCCAGCAGCGGACTAGCGGGGGGTTCCTACGAGCAGTACTTC. Residues: CASSGLAGGSYEQYF.